The rows below give T cell receptor beta chains drawn from one sample of a study of T cell repertoires in cytomegalovirus infection. No antigens are known for them. MiXCR, run by TCRdb on the reads, gives a single entry per CDR3 protein. Counted here are about 340,000 distinct CDR3 sequences, almost 30% occurring once; the ten biggest clones make up 20%. The material sequenced was cultured PBMCs, taken from culture after CMV antigen stimulation. Source of these receptors: a human donor in good health (CMV status not recorded). Some clones in this sample may be carry-over from other donors' samples. Both conserved end residues are part of each CDR3. A D gene is named only where the DNA matches it firmly. Some rows mark clone size as missing; the rest say once, few, many or name a class of expanded clone.

>TRBJ2-1|TRBV10-3|.|TRBD1
TGTGCCATCAGTGACGGCAGGGGGAACTATGAGCAGTTCTTC
CAISDGRGNYEQFF
>TRBJ2-1|TRBV18|.|.
TGTGCCAGCTCACCAGCTCCCTCCTACAATGAGCAGTTCTTC
CASSPAPSYNEQFF
>TRBJ1-5|TRBV20-1|.|.
TGCAGTGCTAGAGATCAAGGTGGAGGGGATCAGCCCCAGCATTTT
CSARDQGGGDQPQHF
>TRBJ2-2|TRBV2|.|.
TGTGCCAGCAGGGCGGACAGGAACACCGGGGAGCTGTTTTTT
CASRADRNTGELFF
>TRBJ1-5|TRBV6-1|many|.
TGTGCCAGCAGTGAAGCGCCAGGGGCTTCAGGCAATCAGCCCCAGCATTTT
CASSEAPGASGNQPQHF
>TRBJ2-5|TRBV19|.|TRBD2
TGTGCCAGTAGTATCACCGGGAGGGGAGGAGAGACCCAGTACTTC
CASSITGRGGETQYF
>TRBJ1-3|TRBV29-1|.|.
TGCAGCGTTGTACTACAGGGTAAAGGAAACACCATATATTTT
CSVVLQGKGNTIYF
>TRBJ1-1|TRBV18|.|.
TGTGCCAGCTCAGATAACCAGAACACTGAAGCTTTCTTT
CASSDNQNTEAFF
>TRBJ1-1|TRBV18|few|.
TGTGCCAGCTCACCGATTGGGTTGGGGGACACTGAAGCTTTCTTT
CASSPIGLGDTEAFF
>TRBJ1-6|TRBV28|.|TRBD1
TGTGCCAGCAGTACCCAGGGACAGGGGCGAAATTCACCCCTCCACTTT
CASSTQGQGRNSPLHF
>TRBJ1-6|TRBV5-1|few|.
TGCGCCAGCAGCTGGGAGGGGAATTCACCCCTCCACTTT
CASSWEGNSPLHF
>TRBJ2-2|TRBV28|few|TRBD2
TGTGCCAGCATCAGTCCCGGGACTAGCGGGAACACCGGGGAGCTGTTTTTT
CASISPGTSGNTGELFF
>TRBJ1-1|TRBV12-3/TRBV12-4|.|.
TGTGCCAGCAGCCCAGGACATGTGGCGACTGAAGCTTTCTTT
CASSPGHVATEAFF
>TRBJ1-2|TRBV6-5|.|TRBD1
TGTGCCAGCAGAATCCCGGACAGGGTAAATGGCTACACCTTC
CASRIPDRVNGYTF
>TRBJ2-1|TRBV20-1|.|.
TGCAGTGCTAGGTCGGGGGATCGGTTCAATGAGCAGTTCTTC
CSARSGDRFNEQFF
>TRBJ2-1|TRBV19|.|.
TGTGCCAGTAGTATAAAGACCTACAATGAGCAGTTCTTC
CASSIKTYNEQFF
>TRBJ2-4|TRBV3-1|.|TRBD2
TGTGCCAGCAGCCAACCTGGGACTAGCGGGAGTGGCATTCAGTACTTC
CASSQPGTSGSGIQYF
>TRBJ2-4|TRBV28|.|.
TGTGCCAGCGCCCGAGGGGGACTCGACATTCAGTACTTC
CASARGGLDIQYF
>TRBJ1-5|TRBV20-1|few|TRBD1
TGCAGTGCTAGGACTGTTACAGGGGCGAATCAGCCCCAGCATTTT
CSARTVTGANQPQHF
>TRBJ1-6|TRBV7-8|few|.
TGTGCCAGCAGCTTATTAAGGGAGGTTACTTCACCCCTCCACTTT
CASSLLREVTSPLHF
>TRBJ1-2|TRBV6-6|many|.
TGTGCCAGCAGTTACTCGTTCGGGAAGAACTATGGCTACACCTTC
CASSYSFGKNYGYTF
>TRBJ2-7|TRBV7-9|.|TRBD1
TGTGCCAGCAGTAGAGCGACCGGGACAGTAGGATCCTACGAGCAGTACTTC
CASSRATGTVGSYEQYF
>TRBJ2-1|TRBV7-2|.|TRBD2
TGTGCCAGCAGCCCAGGGACTAGCGGGAGTCTAACCTACAATGAGCAGTTCTTC
CASSPGTSGSLTYNEQFF
>TRBJ2-5|TRBV20-1|.|TRBD2
TGCAGTGCTAGAGTGGGGACTAGCGTACAAGAGACCCAGTACTTC
CSARVGTSVQETQYF
>TRBJ1-2|TRBV3-1|few|TRBD1
TGTGCCAGCAGCCAAGTCGACAGGGGCGGAGGCTACACCTTC
CASSQVDRGGGYTF
>TRBJ2-1|TRBV6-4|once|.
TGTGCCAGCAGTGACTCTGACGAGAATGAGCAGTTCTTC
CASSDSDENEQFF
>TRBJ1-5|TRBV12-3/TRBV12-4|many|TRBD1
TGTGCCAGCAGCCGGACAGGGGGAAATCAGCCCCAGCATTTT
CASSRTGGNQPQHF
>TRBJ1-1|TRBV12-3/TRBV12-4|few|.
TGTGCCAGCAGTTTAGACAGGGACCCCAACACTGAAGCTTTCTTT
CASSLDRDPNTEAFF
>TRBJ2-2|TRBV29-1|once|.
TGCAGCGTTGATTCAGGGAACACCGGGGAGCTGTTTTTT
CSVDSGNTGELFF
>TRBJ2-3|TRBV20-1|.|TRBD1
TGCAGTGCTAGAGAGAATAGGGGACAGGGTTTTGTCAGAAGCACAGATACGCAGTATTTT
CSARENRGQGFVRSTDTQYF
>TRBJ2-2|TRBV7-2|few|.
TGTGCCAGCAGCTCCTATCAGGGTTCTGTCGGGGAGCTGTTTTTT
CASSSYQGSVGELFF
>TRBJ1-3|TRBV7-2|few|.
TGTGCCAGCAGCTTAGACAGGGTGGGAAACACCATATATTTT
CASSLDRVGNTIYF
>TRBJ1-2|TRBV6-1|few|.
TGTGCCAGCGGTATAGAGGCAAGCTTTAGCTACACCTTC
CASGIEASFSYTF
>TRBJ1-6|TRBV5-5|few|TRBD1
TGTGCCAGCAGCTTGACAGGGGGCCGTTCACCCCTCCACTTT
CASSLTGGRSPLHF
>TRBJ2-1|TRBV6-1|.|TRBD2
TGTGCCAGCAGTTACGGGACTAGCTTCGGCAAAGAGCAGTTCTTC
CASSYGTSFGKEQFF
>TRBJ1-5|TRBV6-5|many|.
TGTGCCAGCAGCCAACACCGAGATAGCAATCAGCCCCAGCATTTT
CASSQHRDSNQPQHF
>TRBJ2-5|TRBV5-1|many|TRBD1
TGCGCCAGCAGCCTAAACAGGGGACGTACCCACCAAGAGACCCAGTACTTC
CASSLNRGRTHQETQYF
>TRBJ1-1|TRBV20-1|.|.
TGCAGTGCTCTACCCGCCAAGGGCACTGAAGCTTTCTTT
CSALPAKGTEAFF
>TRBJ2-2|TRBV12-3/TRBV12-4|.|.
TGTGCCAGCAGTTTAGCTGGGTTCAGCCCCGGGGAGCTGTTTTTT
CASSLAGFSPGELFF
>TRBJ1-2|TRBV28|few|.
TGTGCCAGCAGTTTATTCGACATAGGAGGCTACACCTTC
CASSLFDIGGYTF
>TRBJ1-1|TRBV27|.|.
TGTGCCTCCTGGAGGGGGAACACTGAAGCTTTCTTT
CASWRGNTEAFF
>TRBJ2-4|TRBV15|.|TRBD2
TGTGCCACCAGCAGAGTCGGGGGGACCAAAAACATTCAGTACTTC
CATSRVGGTKNIQYF
>TRBJ1-1|TRBV28|.|.
TGTGCCAGCAGTTCTCATACAGGGATGAACACTGAAGCTTTCTTT
CASSSHTGMNTEAFF
>TRBJ2-5|TRBV11-1|.|.
TGTGCCAGCAGCCCGAGGGGTAGCTCCATCCTACAAGAGACCCAGTACTTC
CASSPRGSSILQETQYF
>TRBJ2-7|TRBV12-5|.|.
TGTGCTAGTGGTTTGGGCCCGGGGGAGCAGTACTTC
CASGLGPGEQYF
>TRBJ2-5|TRBV7-7|.|.
TGTGCTAGCAGCTTAGGCCAGGGGTTCCAAGAGACCCAGTACTTC
CASSLGQGFQETQYF
>TRBJ2-1|TRBV20-1|many|TRBD2
TGCAGTGCTAGTCGCCTTCGCTCCGGGGGGTCCTACAATGAGCAGTTCTTC
CSASRLRSGGSYNEQFF